The present TCR beta chain was sequenced within a study of CD8 T cells in Susac syndrome (dated by TCRdb to the late 2010s). A note on the overall study: Of the Susac syndrome patients who were sequenced, about 6 had clinically active disease and roughly 8 were in clinical remission. At blood withdrawal, Susac syndrome patients were either therapy-naive, taking corticosteroids (in some cases with IVIg as well), or taking IVIg alone. Whether CD8+ T cell activation and differentiation in Susac syndrome was antigen driven was tested using repertoire sequencing. Summary of the overall study and its limitations: The number of individuals in the TCR sequencing and HLA analysis was recognized as being relatively small. In the CD4+ T cell repertoire of Susac syndrome patients, clonal expansion was not detected.

From a lookup of the germline V gene (reference sequence), CDR1 and CDR2 are GTSNPN and SVGIG. Relative to germline, V is 0 bases shorter and J is 3 bases shorter, with 15 bases between their ends. The CDR3 covers 15 residues, taking in both the cysteine and the phenylalanine. Kept here is only the CDR3 DNA, which spans 45 bases and is read in frame from base 1. RNA was extracted using the RNeasy kit, and roughly 0.45 to 1 ug of the RNA was reverse transcribed with random hexamers. The immunoSEQ multiplex PCR assay, covering 54 Vbeta and 13 Jbeta segments, was used to amplify TCR beta CDR3 regions. Bias from PCR amplification was corrected by using a synthetic template baseline for primer optimization and for computational correction. The authors processed their data as follows. Reads were assigned to V, D and J genes according to IMGT and analyzed in immunoSEQ Analyzer, with only productive sequences retained. Clonality was computed as one minus Shannon entropy normalized by log2 of the number of productive unique sequences. Public and private clones were assessed among the 100 most prevalent clones of each patient and control. Clones were defined as Susac-specific when absent from the healthy and MS cohorts, from 1,000 to 1,100 published viral clones and from other ImmuneACCESS disease sequences. TCRdb trimmed the raw reads at Q25, called clones with MiXCR and kept productive beta chains. Duplicate CDR3 protein sequences are folded into a single record with the most common DNA and genes. It is TCRdb's table, rather than the study itself, that gives the V and J calls and clone size. In all, the sample holds about 140,000 distinct CDR3 sequences, and approximately 95% of those were seen once. Jointly, the top ten make up 0.14% of the sample.

Peripheral blood CD8+ and CD4+ T cells from healthy donors, Susac syndrome patients and multiple sclerosis patients were profiled using high-throughput TCR beta sequencing. The Susac syndrome patients fulfilled recently defined diagnostic criteria for definite or probable disease. Bulk CD8+ and CD4+ T cells were purified by magnetic negative isolation, while CD8+ TEMRA cells were enriched using FACS. Blood was collected in EDTA tubes and processed within 24 hours, with PBMCs isolated through density gradient centrifugation. PBMCs intended for TCR sequencing were cryopreserved in liquid nitrogen and were subsequently thawed in a 37 degrees C water bath. The sorted or isolated CD4+, CD8+ and CD8+ TEMRA cells reached a purity of at least 90%. A note on this clonotype: Its antigen target is currently unknown. Qualities for individual bases were not recorded, and no much larger clone is one base off.

The sample was CD4+ T cells from PBMCs. The TCR originated in a human donor with Susac syndrome. The sequence links TRBV30 to TRBJ2-7; the D gene identity is not certain. The sequence in DNA is TGTGCCTGGAGTGTACGCAGGCTTCTTGGCTACGAGCAGTACTTC. Its translation reads: CAWSVRRLLGYEQYF.